Sequencing of this TCR beta chain was carried out in a study of control samples from healthy donors and cancer patients. On this clone: Other DNA sequences in the sample encode the same CDR3.

V shed 3 bases and J shed 2 bases, with 7 bases lying between them. This CDR3 contains 13 residues. Here immunoSEQ multiplex PCR was the method, and the copy in TCRdb shows in-frame clones only, minus some. The sample shows tens of thousands of clones, about 86% of them seen only once. This sequence joins TRBV12-3 or TRBV12-4 and TRBJ1-1; no clear D gene. What was sequenced was blood. The clonotype comes from a woman in her forties or fifties in good health. CDR3 coding DNA: TGTGCCAGCAGTTTGGGCCCTAACACTGAAGCTTTCTTT. Amino acid sequence: CASSLGPNTEAFF.